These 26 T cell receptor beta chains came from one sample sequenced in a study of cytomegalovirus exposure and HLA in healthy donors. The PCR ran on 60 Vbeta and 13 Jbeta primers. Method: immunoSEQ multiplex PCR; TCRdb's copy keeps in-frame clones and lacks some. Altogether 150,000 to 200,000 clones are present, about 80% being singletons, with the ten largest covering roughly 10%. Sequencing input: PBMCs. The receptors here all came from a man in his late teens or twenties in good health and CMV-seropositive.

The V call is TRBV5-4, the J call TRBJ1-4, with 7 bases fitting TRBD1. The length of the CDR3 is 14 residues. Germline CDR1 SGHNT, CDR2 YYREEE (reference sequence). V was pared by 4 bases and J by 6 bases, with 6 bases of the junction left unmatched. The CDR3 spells CASSPRGSDEKLFF. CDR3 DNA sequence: TGTGCCAGCAGCCCCAGGGGGTCGGATGAAAAACTGTTTTTT.

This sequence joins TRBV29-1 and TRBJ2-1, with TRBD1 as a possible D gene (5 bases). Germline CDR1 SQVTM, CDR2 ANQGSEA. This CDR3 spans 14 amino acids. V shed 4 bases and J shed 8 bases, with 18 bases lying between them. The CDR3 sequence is CSVGLQGNRDEQFF. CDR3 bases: TGCAGCGTTGGACTGCAGGGAAATCGGGATGAGCAGTTCTTC.

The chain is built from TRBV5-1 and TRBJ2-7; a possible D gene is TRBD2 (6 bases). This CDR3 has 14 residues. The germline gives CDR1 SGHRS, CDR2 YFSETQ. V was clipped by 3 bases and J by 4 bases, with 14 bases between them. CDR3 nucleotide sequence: TGCGCCAGCAGCTCCTTCCGGGACTCTTACGAGCAGTACTTC. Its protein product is CASSSFRDSYEQYF.

Written as DNA, the CDR3 is TGTGCCAGCAGTTTACAATGGAACGGGAGAGAAGAGACCCAGTACTTC. Translating it yields CASSLQWNGREETQYF. This chain connects TRBV28 to TRBJ2-5; a possible D gene is TRBD2 (6 bases). Per the germline V gene, CDR1 is MDHEN and CDR2 is SYDVKM. The CDR3 has 16 residues. The V gene lost 2 bases and the J gene lost 3 bases, with 16 bases spanning the gap.

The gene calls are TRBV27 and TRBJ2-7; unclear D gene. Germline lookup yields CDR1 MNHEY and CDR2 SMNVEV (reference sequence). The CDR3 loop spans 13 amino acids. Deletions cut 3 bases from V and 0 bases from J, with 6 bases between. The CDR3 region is CASSFLPSYEQYF. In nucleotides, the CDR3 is TGTGCCAGCAGTTTCCTCCCCTCCTACGAGCAGTACTTC.

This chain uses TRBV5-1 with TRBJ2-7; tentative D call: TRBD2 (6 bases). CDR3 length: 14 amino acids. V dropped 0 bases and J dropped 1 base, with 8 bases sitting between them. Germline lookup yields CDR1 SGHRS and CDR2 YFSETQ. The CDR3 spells CASSLVGRSYEQYF. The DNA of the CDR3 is TGCGCCAGCAGCTTGGTGGGGAGGTCCTACGAGCAGTACTTC.

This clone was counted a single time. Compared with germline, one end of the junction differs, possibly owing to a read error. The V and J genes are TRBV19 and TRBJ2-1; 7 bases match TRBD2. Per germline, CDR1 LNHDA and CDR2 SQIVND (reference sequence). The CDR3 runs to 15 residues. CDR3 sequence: CASRIVGGTYNEQFF. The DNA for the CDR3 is TGTGCCAGTAGAATAGTGGGGGGGACCTACAATGAGCAGTTCTTC.

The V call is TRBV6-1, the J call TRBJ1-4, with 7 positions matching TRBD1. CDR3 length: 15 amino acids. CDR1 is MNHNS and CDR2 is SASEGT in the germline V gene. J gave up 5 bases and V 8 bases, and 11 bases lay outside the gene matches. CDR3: CASERGDRDNEKLFF. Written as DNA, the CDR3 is TGTGCCAGCGAGAGGGGTGACAGGGACAATGAAAAACTGTTTTTT.

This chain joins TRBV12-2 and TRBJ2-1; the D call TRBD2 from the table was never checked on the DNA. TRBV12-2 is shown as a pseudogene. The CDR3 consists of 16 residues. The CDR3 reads CASRCALVGGPYEQFF. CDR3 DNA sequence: TGTGCAAGTCGCTGCGCGCTAGTGGGGGGGCCTTATGAGCAGTTCTTC.

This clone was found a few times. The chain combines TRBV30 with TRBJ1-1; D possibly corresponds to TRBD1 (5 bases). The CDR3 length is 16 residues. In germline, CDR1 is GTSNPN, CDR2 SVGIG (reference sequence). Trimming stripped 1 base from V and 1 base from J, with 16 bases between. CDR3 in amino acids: CAWSDRQGRRNTEAFF. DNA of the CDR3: TGTGCCTGGAGTGATAGGCAGGGAAGGAGGAACACTGAAGCTTTCTTT. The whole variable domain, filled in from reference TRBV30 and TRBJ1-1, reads SQTIHQWPATLVQPVGSPLSLECTVEGTSNPNLYWYRQAAGRGLQLLFYSVGIGQISSEVPQNLSASRPQDRQFILSSKKLLLSDSGFYLCAWSDRQGRRNTEAFFGQGTRLTVV.

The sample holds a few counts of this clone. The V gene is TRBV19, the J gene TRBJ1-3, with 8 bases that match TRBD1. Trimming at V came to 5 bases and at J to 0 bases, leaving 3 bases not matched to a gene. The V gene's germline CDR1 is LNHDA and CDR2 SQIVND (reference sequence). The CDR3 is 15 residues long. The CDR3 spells CASSHTGGSGNTIYF. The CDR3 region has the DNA TGTGCCAGTAGTCATACAGGGGGCTCTGGAAACACCATATATTTT.

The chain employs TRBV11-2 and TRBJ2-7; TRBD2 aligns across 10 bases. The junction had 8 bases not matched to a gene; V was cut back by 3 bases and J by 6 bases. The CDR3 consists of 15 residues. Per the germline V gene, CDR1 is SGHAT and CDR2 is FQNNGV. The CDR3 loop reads CASSFLAGESSEQYF. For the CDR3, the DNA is TGTGCCAGCAGCTTTCTAGCGGGAGAAAGTAGCGAGCAGTACTTC.

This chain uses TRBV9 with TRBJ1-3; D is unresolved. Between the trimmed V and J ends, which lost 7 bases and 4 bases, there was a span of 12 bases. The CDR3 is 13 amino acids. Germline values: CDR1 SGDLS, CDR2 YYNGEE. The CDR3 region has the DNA TGTGCCAGCGGCCGGGTTTCCGGAAACACCATATATTTT. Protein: CASGRVSGNTIYF.

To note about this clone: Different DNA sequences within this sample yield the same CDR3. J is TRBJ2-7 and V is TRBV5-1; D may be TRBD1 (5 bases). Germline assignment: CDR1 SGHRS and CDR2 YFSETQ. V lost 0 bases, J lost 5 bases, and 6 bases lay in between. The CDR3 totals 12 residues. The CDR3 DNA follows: TGCGCCAGCAGCTTGGAAGGGGACGAGCAGTACTTC. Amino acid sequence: CASSLEGDEQYF. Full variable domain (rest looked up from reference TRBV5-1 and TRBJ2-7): KAGVTQTPRYLIKTRGQQVTLSCSPISGHRSVSWYQQTPGQGLQFLFEYFSETQRNKGNFPGRFSGRQFSNSRSEMNVSTLELGDSALYLCASSLEGDEQYFGPGTRLTVT.

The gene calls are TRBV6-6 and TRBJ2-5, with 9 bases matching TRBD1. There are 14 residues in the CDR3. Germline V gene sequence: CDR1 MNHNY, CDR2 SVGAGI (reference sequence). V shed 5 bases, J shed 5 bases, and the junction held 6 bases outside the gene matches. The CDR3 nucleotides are TGTGCCAGCAGTGCCGGACAGGGGAGGGAGACCCAGTACTTC. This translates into CASSAGQGRETQYF.

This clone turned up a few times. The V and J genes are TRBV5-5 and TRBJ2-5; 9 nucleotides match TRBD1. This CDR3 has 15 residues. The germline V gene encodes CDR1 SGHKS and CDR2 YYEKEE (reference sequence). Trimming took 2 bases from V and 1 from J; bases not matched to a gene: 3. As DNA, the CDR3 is TGTGCCAGCAGCTTTGGGACAGGGCCCCAAGAGACCCAGTACTTC. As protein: CASSFGTGPQETQYF.

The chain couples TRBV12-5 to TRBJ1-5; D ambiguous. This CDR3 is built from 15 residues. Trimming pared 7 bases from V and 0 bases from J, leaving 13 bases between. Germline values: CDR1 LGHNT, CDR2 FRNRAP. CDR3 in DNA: TGTGCTAGTGTCCCCGGAAGACATAGCAATCAGCCCCAGCATTTT. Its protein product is CASVPGRHSNQPQHF.

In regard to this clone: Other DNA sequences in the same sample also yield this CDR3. Written as DNA, the CDR3 is TGCGCCAGCAGCTCGGACAACCAAGAGACCCAGTACTTC. It translates to CASSSDNQETQYF. This sequence joins TRBV5-1 and TRBJ2-5, with D tentatively TRBD1 (5 bases). The V end lost 3 bases, the J end lost 0 bases, and 6 bases lay between the germline ends. The CDR3 covers 13 residues. CDR1 is SGHRS and CDR2 is YFSETQ in the germline V gene. Full variable domain (outside the CDR3, taken from reference TRBV5-1 and TRBJ2-5): KAGVTQTPRYLIKTRGQQVTLSCSPISGHRSVSWYQQTPGQGLQFLFEYFSETQRNKGNFPGRFSGRQFSNSRSEMNVSTLELGDSALYLCASSSDNQETQYFGPGTRLLVL.

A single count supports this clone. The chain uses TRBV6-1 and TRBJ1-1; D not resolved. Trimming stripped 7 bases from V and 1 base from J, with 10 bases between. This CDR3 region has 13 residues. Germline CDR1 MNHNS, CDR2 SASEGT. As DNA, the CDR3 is TGTGCCAGCATCCCTGTCCGGAACACTGAAGCTTTCTTT. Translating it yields CASIPVRNTEAFF.

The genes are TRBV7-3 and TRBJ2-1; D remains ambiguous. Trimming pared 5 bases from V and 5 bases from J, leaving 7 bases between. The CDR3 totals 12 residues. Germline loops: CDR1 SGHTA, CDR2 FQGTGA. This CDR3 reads CASSTLNNEQFF. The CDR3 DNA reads TGTGCCAGCAGCACTCTTAACAATGAGCAGTTCTTC.

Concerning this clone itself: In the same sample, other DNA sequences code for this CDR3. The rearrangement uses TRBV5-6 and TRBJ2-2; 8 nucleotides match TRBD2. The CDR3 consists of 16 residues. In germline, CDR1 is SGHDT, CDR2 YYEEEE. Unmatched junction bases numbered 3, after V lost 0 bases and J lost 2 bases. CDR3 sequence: CASSLGLAGNTGELFF. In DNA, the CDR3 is TGTGCCAGCAGCTTGGGTTTAGCGGGAAACACCGGGGAGCTGTTTTTT.

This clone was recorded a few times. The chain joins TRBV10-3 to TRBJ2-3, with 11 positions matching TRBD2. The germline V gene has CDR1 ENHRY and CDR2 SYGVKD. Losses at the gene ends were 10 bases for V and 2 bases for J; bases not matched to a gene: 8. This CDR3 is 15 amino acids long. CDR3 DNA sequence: TGTGCCACCGGGACACTAGCGGGAGTCACAGATACGCAGTATTTT. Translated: CATGTLAGVTDTQYF.

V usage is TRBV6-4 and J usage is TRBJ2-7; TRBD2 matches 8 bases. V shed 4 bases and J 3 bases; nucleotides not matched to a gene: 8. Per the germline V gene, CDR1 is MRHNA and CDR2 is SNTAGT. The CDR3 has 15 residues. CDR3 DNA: TGTGCCAGCAGTGTCGATAGCGGGGTTAGCTACGAGCAGTACTTC. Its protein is CASSVDSGVSYEQYF.

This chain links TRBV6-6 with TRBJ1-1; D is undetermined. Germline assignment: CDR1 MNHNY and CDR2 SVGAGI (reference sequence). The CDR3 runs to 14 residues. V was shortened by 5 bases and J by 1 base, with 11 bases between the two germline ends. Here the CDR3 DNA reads TGTGCCAGCAGTGCAATAGGAGAGAACACTGAAGCTTTCTTT. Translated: CASSAIGENTEAFF.

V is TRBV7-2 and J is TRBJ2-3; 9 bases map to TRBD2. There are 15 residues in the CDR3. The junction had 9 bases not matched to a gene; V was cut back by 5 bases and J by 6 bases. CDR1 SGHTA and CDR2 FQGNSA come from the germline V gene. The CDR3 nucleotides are TGTGCCAGCAGCCCCCTAGCGGGATCGGGGGATACGCAGTATTTT. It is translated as CASSPLAGSGDTQYF.

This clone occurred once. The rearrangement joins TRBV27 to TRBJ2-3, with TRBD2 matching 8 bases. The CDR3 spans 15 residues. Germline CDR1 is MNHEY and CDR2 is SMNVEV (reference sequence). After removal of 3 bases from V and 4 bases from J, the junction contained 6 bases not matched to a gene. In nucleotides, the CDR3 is TGTGCCAGCAGTTTCTCCATGGGACTAGCAGATACGCAGTATTTT. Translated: CASSFSMGLADTQYF.